This T cell receptor beta chain came from a study of cytomegalovirus exposure and HLA in healthy donors. At the level of the study: Genetic ancestry analysis placed more than 80% of the 400 or so donors that were genotyped in the Caucasian-associated cluster. Study-wide findings and caveats: In a later analysis, parvovirus B19, influenza, CMV and Epstein-Barr virus appeared linked to several top co-occurrence clusters. Later work showed greater clonal expansion in HLA-associated TCR beta chains than in equally common others.

CDR1 SGHAT and CDR2 FQNNGV come from the germline V gene. The CDR3 totals 17 residues. Trimming at V came to 5 bases and at J to 5 bases, leaving 15 bases not matched to a gene. Researchers ran the PCR with 60 Vbeta and 13 Jbeta primers. The data were produced by immunoSEQ multiplex PCR, yet TCRdb's version contains in-frame clones alone and is incomplete. The sample shows approximately 170,000 clones, 71% of them seen only once. Remarks on this clone: Its antigen is unidentified.

Every donor was a healthy person donating bone marrow. The TCR was taken from a girl between 10 and 17 years old in good health and CMV-seronegative. The chain is built from TRBV11-2 and TRBJ2-5; 9 nucleotides agree with TRBD2. Sequenced input: PBMCs. CDR3 DNA sequence: TGTGCCAGCAGCACCCGCGAGCTAGGTACTAGCGGGGAGACCCAGTACTTC. The encoded protein is CASSTRELGTSGETQYF. The whole variable domain, filled in from reference TRBV11-2 and TRBJ2-5, reads EAGVAQSPRYKIIEKRQSVAFWCNPISGHATLYWYQQILGQGPKLLIQFQNNGVVDDSQLPKDRFSAERLKGVDSTLKIQPAKLEDSAVYLCASSTRELGTSGETQYFGPGTRLLVL.